The 3 T cell receptor beta chains reported below all come from one sample, sequenced in a study of tumor and adjacent non-tumor tissue in lung cancer. The library came from three nested PCR rounds adapted from ARM-PCR protocols. TCRdb redid the calling of the multiplex PCR reads with MiXCR, one entry per CDR3 protein. The sample lists around 210,000 distinct CDR3 sequences, about 76% occurring once. No cell sorting was done before RNA was extracted from the tissue. The specimen was lung tumor tissue. Receptor source: a man aged 60 to 75 with non-small cell lung cancer.

This clonotype was detected once. This may be a read error, as it is one base from a much larger clone. The genes are TRBV4-2 and TRBJ2-3, with 7 positions matching TRBD2. The CDR3 runs 17 residues. CDR1 and CDR2 (germline): LGHNA, YNFKEQ. The CDR3 DNA reads as TGTGTCAGCAGCCAAGATGACCTCCGGGGGGAGGCAGATACGCAGTATTTT. Amino acid sequence: CVSSQDDLRGEADTQYF.

This clonotype has only a few counts. A much larger clone sits a single nucleotide away, making a read error possible. The chain uses TRBV11-2 and TRBJ1-6, with TRBD1 matching 8 bases. The CDR3 is 13 amino acids. Germline-derived CDR1 and CDR2 are SGHAT and FQNNGV. CDR3 region: CVTDRGTNSPLHF. CDR3 DNA: TGTGTCACCGACAGGGGTACCAATTCACCCCTCCACTTT.

There are many counts of this clonotype. The chain employs TRBV12-3 or TRBV12-4 and TRBJ1-4; D is unresolved. This CDR3 region has 14 residues. Trimming removed 6 bases from V and 11 bases from J, with 19 bases in between. The CDR3 here is CASRGSVGSWKLFF. The CDR3 region has the DNA TGTGCCAGCAGAGGATCCGTAGGGTCGTGGAAACTGTTTTTT.